This TCR beta chain is from a study of radiation and T cells in renal cell carcinoma. Described time point: blood 4 weeks post-SBRT, at nephrectomy. As for treatment: 15 Gy SBRT to primary tumor, nephrectomy 4 weeks later. The protocol was immunoSEQ multiplex PCR, while the TCRdb copy is restricted to in-frame clones and leaves out a portion. The table has fewer than 200,000 clones, roughly 90% seen once. Sequenced here: blood, sampled from a patient whose treatment included radiotherapy and nephrectomy. This clonotype was obtained from a woman aged 45-60 years with renal cell carcinoma.

CDR3 amino acids: CASSLVPEGNSPLHF. Written as DNA, the CDR3 is TGCGCCAGCAGCTTGGTTCCTGAGGGTAATTCACCCCTCCACTTT. J is TRBJ1-6 and V is TRBV5-1; D is undetermined. Trimming cost V 0 bases and J 6 bases, with 10 bases left between them. The CDR3 spans 15 residues. The germline gives CDR1 SGHRS, CDR2 YFSETQ.